Listed below are T cell receptor beta chains from one sample, sequenced in a study of blood T cell repertoires in COVID-19. Clones were read by immunoSEQ multiplex PCR, and TCRdb kept only the in-frame ones, dropping some. The table shows about 68,000 clones, with approximately 86% occurring only once. The sequencing sample was made of peripheral blood. The source is a woman in her sixties with acute or convalescent COVID-19. Each CDR3 is given with its conserved first and last residue. D genes are given only for firm matches. The size entry is marked missing in some rows and otherwise reads once, few, many or a size class.

CDR3nt: TGTGCCAGCAGCTTGTCCACAGGATCCTACAATGAGCAGTTCTTC
CDR3aa: CASSLSTGSYNEQFF
v_gene: TRBV5-5
j_gene: TRBJ2-1
d_gene: .
abundance: .

CDR3nt: TGTGCCAGTCGACTCCTCGAAGGGGATTCACCCCTCCACTTT
CDR3aa: CASRLLEGDSPLHF
v_gene: TRBV6-6
j_gene: TRBJ1-6
d_gene: .
abundance: .

CDR3nt: TGTGCCAGCAGCGTGCTGCCAGCAGGGGGCAGCACTGAAGCTTTCTTT
CDR3aa: CASSVLPAGGSTEAFF
v_gene: TRBV9
j_gene: TRBJ1-1
d_gene: TRBD1
abundance: once

CDR3nt: TGCGCCAGCAGCTTAGGACAGCACACTGAAGCTTTCTTT
CDR3aa: CASSLGQHTEAFF
v_gene: TRBV5-1
j_gene: TRBJ1-1
d_gene: .
abundance: .

CDR3nt: TGTGCCAGCAGTTTATATCCACCGCAGGGGACGGGTGAAGCTTTCTTT
CDR3aa: CASSLYPPQGTGEAFF
v_gene: TRBV27
j_gene: TRBJ1-1
d_gene: .
abundance: .

CDR3nt: TGTGCCACCAGCAGAGATCTAGCAGGTGATAAAAACTATGGCTACACCTTC
CDR3aa: CATSRDLAGDKNYGYTF
v_gene: TRBV15
j_gene: TRBJ1-2
d_gene: .
abundance: once

CDR3nt: TGTGCCAGCAGAGGGACAGGGTTCAATACCGGGGAGCTGTTTTTT
CDR3aa: CASRGTGFNTGELFF
v_gene: TRBV7-9
j_gene: TRBJ2-2
d_gene: TRBD1
abundance: .

CDR3nt: TGTGCCAGCAGTCTAACAGGGAAAGGCTACACCTTC
CDR3aa: CASSLTGKGYTF
v_gene: TRBV27
j_gene: TRBJ1-2
d_gene: .
abundance: .

CDR3nt: TGTGCCAGCTCAACGGGACAGAACACTGAAGCTTTCTTT
CDR3aa: CASSTGQNTEAFF
v_gene: TRBV18
j_gene: TRBJ1-1
d_gene: .
abundance: once

CDR3nt: TGTGCCAGCAGCCAAGGGACCCGGAGGCGGGAGTGCGAGCAGTACTTC
CDR3aa: CASSQGTRRRECEQYF
v_gene: TRBV4-2
j_gene: TRBJ2-7
d_gene: TRBD2
abundance: .

CDR3nt: TGTGCCACCAGTGATTCTTCAGGCCAGGGGTATGAAAAACTGTTTTTT
CDR3aa: CATSDSSGQGYEKLFF
v_gene: TRBV24-1
j_gene: TRBJ1-4
d_gene: .
abundance: .

CDR3nt: TGTGCCAGTAGTATTGACTGGACTGGCACAGATACGCAGTATTTT
CDR3aa: CASSIDWTGTDTQYF
v_gene: TRBV19
j_gene: TRBJ2-3
d_gene: .
abundance: .

CDR3nt: TGTGCCAGCAGCCTTTCCCTAAGGACAGGGAAGGTGCATCAGCCCCAGCATTTT
CDR3aa: CASSLSLRTGKVHQPQHF
v_gene: TRBV3-1/TRBV3-2
j_gene: TRBJ1-5
d_gene: TRBD1
abundance: few

CDR3nt: TGTGCCAGCAGCTCGGACAGGCAATCCTACAATGAGCAGTTCTTC
CDR3aa: CASSSDRQSYNEQFF
v_gene: TRBV11-2
j_gene: TRBJ2-1
d_gene: TRBD1
abundance: .

CDR3nt: TGTGCCAGCAGTCCCGACAGGAGTCCTAACTATGGCTACACCTTC
CDR3aa: CASSPDRSPNYGYTF
v_gene: TRBV6-5
j_gene: TRBJ1-2
d_gene: .
abundance: .

CDR3nt: TGTGCCAGTAAGAGGGACAGGAGAGGTGGCTACACCTTC
CDR3aa: CASKRDRRGGYTF
v_gene: TRBV19
j_gene: TRBJ1-2
d_gene: TRBD1
abundance: few

CDR3nt: TGTGCCAGCAGCGAGGGACAGGGGGCGGTCTACGAGCAGTACTTC
CDR3aa: CASSEGQGAVYEQYF
v_gene: TRBV9
j_gene: TRBJ2-7
d_gene: TRBD1
abundance: .

CDR3nt: TGTGCCACCTGTTGGACAGGGCGGACCGGGGAGCTGTTTTTT
CDR3aa: CATCWTGRTGELFF
v_gene: TRBV24-1
j_gene: TRBJ2-2
d_gene: TRBD1
abundance: .

CDR3nt: TGTGCCAGCAGTGAAGGGACAGGGAACTCTGGAAACACCATATATTTT
CDR3aa: CASSEGTGNSGNTIYF
v_gene: TRBV2
j_gene: TRBJ1-3
d_gene: TRBD1
abundance: few

CDR3nt: TGCAGCGTTGGACAGGGGACTAGCAATCAGCCCCAGCATTTT
CDR3aa: CSVGQGTSNQPQHF
v_gene: TRBV29-1
j_gene: TRBJ1-5
d_gene: TRBD1
abundance: .

CDR3nt: TGCGCCAGCAGCTTGGGGTCAGGGGGCACAGATACGCAGTATTTT
CDR3aa: CASSLGSGGTDTQYF
v_gene: TRBV5-1
j_gene: TRBJ2-3
d_gene: .
abundance: .

CDR3nt: TGTGCCAGCAGCTTATCTGCGACACACATTTCCTACGAGCAGTACTTC
CDR3aa: CASSLSATHISYEQYF
v_gene: TRBV5-5
j_gene: TRBJ2-7
d_gene: .
abundance: once

CDR3nt: TGTGCCAGCAGCCCCGGACTAGCGGGGGCCACAGATACGCAGTATTTT
CDR3aa: CASSPGLAGATDTQYF
v_gene: TRBV11-3
j_gene: TRBJ2-3
d_gene: TRBD2
abundance: .

CDR3nt: TGTGCCAGCAGTGCTCGGACGGGAGGGGGTGGAAACACCATATATTTT
CDR3aa: CASSARTGGGGNTIYF
v_gene: TRBV2
j_gene: TRBJ1-3
d_gene: .
abundance: few

CDR3nt: TGTGCCAGCAGCGCCATGGGAGTGGAGACCCAGTACTTC
CDR3aa: CASSAMGVETQYF
v_gene: TRBV6-6
j_gene: TRBJ2-5
d_gene: .
abundance: .

CDR3nt: TGTGCCTGGAGGAAACTCCTCGGGACAGGGGGCGGTGGTTCACCCCTCCACTTT
CDR3aa: CAWRKLLGTGGGGSPLHF
v_gene: TRBV30
j_gene: TRBJ1-6
d_gene: TRBD1
abundance: .

CDR3nt: TGTGCCAGCAGCTTTGTGACTAGCGGGGGGTTGAGCTCCTACGAGCAGTACTTC
CDR3aa: CASSFVTSGGLSSYEQYF
v_gene: TRBV5-6
j_gene: TRBJ2-7
d_gene: TRBD2
abundance: .

CDR3nt: TGTGCCAGCAGCAAGACGCAGGGCGGCTACACCTTC
CDR3aa: CASSKTQGGYTF
v_gene: TRBV28
j_gene: TRBJ1-2
d_gene: .
abundance: .

CDR3nt: TGTGCCAGCAGCTTAAAGGCTAGCGGGAGCACAGATACGCAGTATTTT
CDR3aa: CASSLKASGSTDTQYF
v_gene: TRBV7-3
j_gene: TRBJ2-3
d_gene: TRBD2
abundance: .

CDR3nt: TGTGCCAGCAGCTTAACGGGACTAGCGGGAGGGAAGGTGAATGAGCAGTTCTTC
CDR3aa: CASSLTGLAGGKVNEQFF
v_gene: TRBV7-3
j_gene: TRBJ2-1
d_gene: TRBD2
abundance: .

CDR3nt: TGTGCCAGCAGGGAGTACAGGGGGCTCAGTCAGCCCCAGCATTTT
CDR3aa: CASREYRGLSQPQHF
v_gene: TRBV6-5
j_gene: TRBJ1-5
d_gene: TRBD1
abundance: .

CDR3nt: TGTGCCAGCAGCCAAACAGGTCCTAGGGCCCAGTACTTC
CDR3aa: CASSQTGPRAQYF
v_gene: TRBV14
j_gene: TRBJ2-5
d_gene: .
abundance: .

CDR3nt: TGTGCCATCAGACTGGCGGGTAACTATGGCTACACCTTC
CDR3aa: CAIRLAGNYGYTF
v_gene: TRBV10-3
j_gene: TRBJ1-2
d_gene: .
abundance: .

CDR3nt: TGTGCCAGCATACTTGGGCGGGGAACGTACAATGAGCAGTTCTTC
CDR3aa: CASILGRGTYNEQFF
v_gene: TRBV7-2
j_gene: TRBJ2-1
d_gene: .
abundance: .

CDR3nt: TGCAGTGCTAGTAACAGGGTGAACACTGAAGCTTTCTTT
CDR3aa: CSASNRVNTEAFF
v_gene: TRBV20-1
j_gene: TRBJ1-1
d_gene: .
abundance: .

CDR3nt: TGTGCCTGGACCCAAGAAAGGGGGTTCAATGAGCAGTTCTTC
CDR3aa: CAWTQERGFNEQFF
v_gene: TRBV30
j_gene: TRBJ2-1
d_gene: .
abundance: .

CDR3nt: TGCGCCAGCAGCCAACCGGGACAGAGAGAGAACTATGGCTACACCTTC
CDR3aa: CASSQPGQRENYGYTF
v_gene: TRBV4-1
j_gene: TRBJ1-2
d_gene: TRBD1
abundance: .

CDR3nt: TGTGCCAGCAGCCTCGAAGCGGGAGGGCCGACAGATACGCAGTATTTT
CDR3aa: CASSLEAGGPTDTQYF
v_gene: TRBV9
j_gene: TRBJ2-3
d_gene: TRBD2
abundance: few

CDR3nt: TGTGCCAGCAGCCCCCGACAGTCTAACTATGGCTACACCTTC
CDR3aa: CASSPRQSNYGYTF
v_gene: TRBV6-5
j_gene: TRBJ1-2
d_gene: .
abundance: .

CDR3nt: TGTGCCAGTCGCGGACAGTCGAGCTCCTACAATGAGCAGTTCTTC
CDR3aa: CASRGQSSSYNEQFF
v_gene: TRBV2
j_gene: TRBJ2-1
d_gene: .
abundance: .

CDR3nt: TGTGCCATCAGTGAGTCGACAGGTGATCAGCCCCAGCATTTT
CDR3aa: CAISESTGDQPQHF
v_gene: TRBV10-3
j_gene: TRBJ1-5
d_gene: .
abundance: .

CDR3nt: TGTGCCAGCAGCGCAGGACTAGCGGGGCAACGGACCGGGGAGCTGTTTTTT
CDR3aa: CASSAGLAGQRTGELFF
v_gene: TRBV9
j_gene: TRBJ2-2
d_gene: TRBD2
abundance: .

CDR3nt: TGTGCCAGCAGTTTAGGGGGGACAGTTCTGAACACTGAAGCTTTCTTT
CDR3aa: CASSLGGTVLNTEAFF
v_gene: TRBV27
j_gene: TRBJ1-1
d_gene: TRBD1
abundance: few

CDR3nt: TGTGCCTGGAGCTTCCCCAGGGGGAGCGGGCGGTACAATGAGCAGTTCTTC
CDR3aa: CAWSFPRGSGRYNEQFF
v_gene: TRBV30
j_gene: TRBJ2-1
d_gene: .
abundance: .

CDR3nt: TGCAGCGTAGCTACTCCTGGGACAGCCCTGAACACTGAAGCTTTCTTT
CDR3aa: CSVATPGTALNTEAFF
v_gene: TRBV29-1
j_gene: TRBJ1-1
d_gene: TRBD1
abundance: .

CDR3nt: TGTGCCAGCACCGCGGGGGCATCTAACTATGGCTACACCTTC
CDR3aa: CASTAGASNYGYTF
v_gene: TRBV5-4
j_gene: TRBJ1-2
d_gene: .
abundance: .

CDR3nt: TGCGCCAGCAGCTTTGTTGGAGATAGAACAGATACGCAGTATTTT
CDR3aa: CASSFVGDRTDTQYF
v_gene: TRBV5-1
j_gene: TRBJ2-3
d_gene: .
abundance: .

CDR3nt: TGTGCCAGCAGAGGGAGCGGGAGGGCCGGGGATACGCAGTATTTT
CDR3aa: CASRGSGRAGDTQYF
v_gene: TRBV27
j_gene: TRBJ2-3
d_gene: TRBD2
abundance: .

CDR3nt: TGTGCCAGCAGCCAAGGCCGAGGGATCTACGAGCAGTACTTC
CDR3aa: CASSQGRGIYEQYF
v_gene: TRBV14
j_gene: TRBJ2-7
d_gene: .
abundance: .